One and the same sample provided the 16 T cell receptor beta chains below, sequenced in a study of TIL therapy for anti-PD-1-resistant metastatic lung cancer (dated by TCRdb to the early 2020s). TCR beta CDR3 regions were amplified from genomic DNA by bias-controlled multiplex PCR with the immunoSEQ v3 hsTCRB kit. TCRdb limited this immuneACCESS table to in-frame rearrangements with V and J called. A share of clones is missing; checked studies link under half to unresolved V genes, and the rest is unexplained. Here the sample has some 57,000 clones; around 86% occur a single time. The ten largest clones take up around 2.6% of the sample. Per the publication, the time point label means: pre-treatment sample, taken before nivolumab and TIL therapy. The material was blood, obtained at baseline. The source of these receptors is a person aged 25 to 80 with non-small cell lung cancer.

The chain couples TRBV19 to TRBJ2-7; D gene uncertain. Germline CDR1 and CDR2: LNHDA and SQIVND (reference sequence). V lost 2 bases and J lost 6, with 8 bases in between. The length of the CDR3 is 12 residues. The CDR3 sequence is CASSIPTGEQYF. DNA of the CDR3: TGTGCCAGTAGTATACCGACGGGCGAGCAGTACTTC.

This chain connects TRBV5-6 to TRBJ2-1; D possibly matches TRBD1 or TRBD2 (5 bases each). This CDR3 region has 16 residues. Trimming took off 5 bases at V and 8 bases at J, with 23 bases between the two ends. Germline V gene data show CDR1 as SGHDT and CDR2 as YYEEEE. This CDR3 reads CASRLLMRGGTDEQFF. For the CDR3, the DNA is TGTGCCAGCAGACTTTTGATGAGGGGTGGGACGGATGAGCAGTTCTTC.

The rearrangement joins TRBV3-1 (or the pseudogene TRBV3-2) to TRBJ2-5, with 7 bases matching TRBD1. J was trimmed by 7 bases and V by 0 bases; bases with no gene match: 11. Germline V gene lookup returns CDR1 LGHDT and CDR2 YNNKEL (reference sequence). This CDR3 has 16 amino acids. CDR3 region: CASSQDLERGLGTQYF. The CDR3 DNA is TGTGCCAGCAGCCAAGATCTTGAGAGGGGGCTAGGGACCCAGTACTTC.

The rearrangement links TRBV6-5 to TRBJ2-6, with no clear D. Looked up from germline, CDR1 is MNHEY and CDR2 is SVGAGI. The CDR3 length is 14 residues. V was shortened by 6 bases and J by 0 bases, with 6 bases between the two germline ends. The CDR3 region has the DNA TGTGCCAGCAGCAGGCTCTCTGGGGCCAACGTCCTGACTTTC. This codes for CASSRLSGANVLTF.

This chain joins TRBV28 and TRBJ1-3; no definite D call. The germline V and J ends were trimmed by 5 bases and 4 bases, with 9 bases remaining between them. CDR1 is MDHEN, CDR2 SYDVKM, per germline. The CDR3 is 13 amino acids. CDR3 bases: TGTGCCAGCAGTGGGCATGGCGGAAACACCATATATTTT. Translation gives CASSGHGGNTIYF.

The DNA of the CDR3 is TGTGCCAGCAGCTTACCAGGGGGGGAGACCCAGTACTTC. Its protein product is CASSLPGGETQYF. J is TRBJ2-5 and V is TRBV13; a possible D gene is TRBD1 (7 bases). Trimming removed 2 bases at V and 5 bases at J, with 9 bases between. There are 13 residues in the CDR3. Looked up from germline, CDR1 is PRHDT and CDR2 is FYEKMQ (reference sequence).

The chain employs TRBV28 and TRBJ1-2, with 10 bases lining up with TRBD1. There are 15 residues in the CDR3. V lost 3 bases to trimming and J lost 5 bases; unmatched junction nucleotides: 6. Germline CDR1 is MDHEN and CDR2 is SYDVKM. The DNA of the CDR3 is TGTGCCAGCAGTTTTGGGGACAGGGGACTGTATGGCTACACCTTC. Protein product: CASSFGDRGLYGYTF.

V is TRBV7-9 and J is TRBJ2-3; the match to TRBD2 covers 10 bases. This CDR3 comprises 15 residues. Per germline, CDR1 SEHNR and CDR2 FQNEAQ (reference sequence). Germline trimming cut 4 bases from V and 7 bases from J; bases unmatched to any gene: 8. The CDR3 loop reads CASSSSGSRRNTQYF. As DNA, the CDR3 is TGTGCCAGCAGCTCTAGCGGGAGTAGGAGGAATACGCAGTATTTT.

The chain uses TRBV19 and TRBJ2-2; 15 positions agree with TRBD2. The germline V gene encodes CDR1 LNHDA and CDR2 SQIVND (reference sequence). V trimming: 5 bases; J trimming: 5 bases; junction bases outside the gene matches: 6. The CDR3 has 17 residues. CDR3 sequence: CASSGLAGGFGTGELFF. CDR3 nucleotide sequence: TGTGCCAGTAGTGGACTAGCGGGGGGGTTCGGTACCGGGGAGCTGTTTTTT.

This clone was recorded once. The chain employs TRBV12-3 or TRBV12-4 and TRBJ2-3; maybe TRBD1 (5 bases). V lost 11 bases, J lost 0 bases, and 12 bases lay in between. The CDR3 is made up of 13 amino acids. The CDR3 loop is CAAEQDSTDTQYF. DNA for the CDR3: TGTGCCGCGGAACAGGATAGCACAGATACGCAGTATTTT.

This rearrangement joins TRBV29-1 to TRBJ2-7, with 8 bases aligning to TRBD1. The CDR3 has 13 amino acids. V lost 7 bases to trimming and J lost 7 bases; unmatched junction nucleotides: 12. In germline, CDR1 is SQVTM, CDR2 ANQGSEA. The CDR3 coding sequence is TGCAGCGCTTCGACAGGGGCGGGGAGGGAGCAGTACTTC. Protein product: CSASTGAGREQYF.

V gene TRBV7-8 combines with J gene TRBJ1-2; D ambiguous. Trimming shortened V by 0 bases and J by 0 bases, and 11 bases separated the two germline ends. From germline, CDR1 is SGHVS and CDR2 FQNEAQ. This CDR3 contains 16 residues. CDR3 residues: CASSLAPEYTNYGYTF. The DNA of the CDR3 is TGTGCCAGCAGCTTAGCGCCAGAATACACTAACTATGGCTACACCTTC.

The chain employs TRBV7-8 and TRBJ2-2; TRBD1 might be the D (6 bases). This CDR3 is 16 amino acids long. Trimming removed 5 bases at V and 4 bases at J, with 17 bases between. Per germline, CDR1 SGHVS and CDR2 FQNEAQ. CDR3: CASSTLPQGPTGELFF. CDR3 bases: TGTGCCAGCAGCACTCTTCCACAGGGCCCCACCGGGGAGCTGTTTTTT.

This clone showed up just a few times. V and J are TRBV6-1 and TRBJ1-1; D is undetermined. V lost 1 base to trimming and J lost 7 bases, with 10 bases between them. The CDR3 consists of 13 residues. Germline assignment: CDR1 MNHNS and CDR2 SASEGT. The CDR3 nucleotides are TGTGCCAGCAGTGAAGTCAACTCCTTTGAAGCTTTCTTT. It translates to CASSEVNSFEAFF.

In this sample, this clone turned up a few times. This chain links TRBV10-1 with TRBJ2-2; D uncertain. The CDR3 has 15 amino acids. The germline V gene has CDR1 WNHNN and CDR2 SYGVQD (reference sequence). Between the trimmed V and J ends, which lost 3 bases and 4 bases, there was a span of 12 bases. The CDR3 DNA reads TGCGCCAGCAGTGATTGGGGTATCGGCACCGGGGAGCTGTTTTTT. This translates into CASSDWGIGTGELFF.

The chain couples TRBV3-1 (or the pseudogene TRBV3-2) to TRBJ2-5, with D possibly matching TRBD1 (6 bases). Germline V CDR1 and CDR2: LGHDT, YNNKEL (reference sequence). The ends were cut back, 4 bases at V and 5 bases at J, with 20 bases in the middle. The CDR3 length is 16 residues. CDR3 sequence (DNA): TGTGCCAGCAGCCGGATACAGGGTATTATATGGGAGACCCAGTACTTC. Its protein product is CASSRIQGIIWETQYF.